This T cell receptor beta chain was retrieved from a study of cytomegalovirus exposure and HLA in healthy donors. This PCR relied on a set of 60 Vbeta primers and 13 Jbeta primers. The method was immunoSEQ multiplex PCR; TCRdb's version includes in-frame clones alone and lacks a portion of them. The profile shows about 130,000 clones, around 77% of them singletons. The receptor was derived from a middle-aged woman in good health and CMV-seropositive. The sequencing sample was made of PBMCs.

The CDR3, as DNA: TGCGCCAGCAGCCGGACAGGGGTGGAAAACGAGCAGTACTTC. This sequence encodes CASSRTGVENEQYF. The chain has TRBV5-1 and TRBJ2-7, with TRBD1 matching 9 bases. The CDR3 spans 14 residues. From germline, CDR1 is SGHRS and CDR2 YFSETQ. The ends lost 4 bases at V and 5 bases at J; junction bases unmatched: 7.